The 6 T cell receptor beta chains below were found in one sample sequenced in a study of T-cell reconstitution after alpha-beta-depleted transplantation in children. Unique molecular identifiers were used to barcode this TCRbeta library. TCRdb fed the PCR reads into MiXCR, producing one record per CDR3 protein. The sample lists roughly 590,000 distinct CDR3 sequences; over 15% were seen once. This specimen consisted of PBMCs from the stem cell graft donor, obtained from the stem cell graft. These receptors all come from a human donor who donated a stem cell graft to a child with acute myeloid leukemia.

This clonotype was counted between two and nine times. This chain links TRBV7-7 with TRBJ2-5; D is unresolved. V was trimmed by 2 bases and J by 2 bases, leaving 9 bases between them. Per germline, CDR1 SSHAT and CDR2 FNYEAQ (reference sequence). The CDR3 sequence is 14 residues long. Here the CDR3 reads CASSLIPVQETQYF. The CDR3, as DNA: TGTGCCAGCAGCTTAATCCCTGTACAAGAGACCCAGTACTTC.

This clonotype was seen more than once but under ten times. This chain uses TRBV5-1 with TRBJ1-2, with D tentatively TRBD1 (5 bases). Trimming took off 0 bases at V and 8 bases at J, with 14 bases between the two ends. From germline, CDR1 is SGHRS and CDR2 YFSETQ. There are 14 residues in the CDR3. CDR3 sequence (DNA): TGCGCCAGCAGCTTGGTAACTGGGGACTTCGGCTACACCTTC. Translation gives CASSLVTGDFGYTF. Full variable domain (remainder filled in from reference TRBV5-1 and TRBJ1-2): KAGVTQTPRYLIKTRGQQVTLSCSPISGHRSVSWYQQTPGQGLQFLFEYFSETQRNKGNFPGRFSGRQFSNSRSEMNVSTLELGDSALYLCASSLVTGDFGYTFGSGTRLTVV.

The V gene is TRBV4-3, the J gene TRBJ1-1; the D is unclear. CDR3 length equals 17 residues. Germline V gene sequence: CDR1 LGHNA, CDR2 YSLEER. The V gene lost 3 bases and the J gene lost 2 bases, with 19 bases spanning the gap. The CDR3 bases are TGCGCCAGCAGCCACCGCCCTGGGGTGGGGATCAACACTGAAGCTTTCTTT. Its protein is CASSHRPGVGINTEAFF.

V is TRBV6-1 and J is TRBJ1-2; the match to TRBD1 covers 9 bases. The junction had 9 bases not matched to a gene; V was cut back by 6 bases and J by 7 bases. The CDR3 sequence is 14 residues long. Germline CDR1 reads MNHNS; CDR2 reads SASEGT. CDR3 coding DNA: TGTGCCAGCAGAGCCCCCGGGACAGGGACTGGCTACACCTTC. It translates to CASRAPGTGTGYTF.

This clonotype was found many times. This chain uses TRBV29-1 with TRBJ2-5, with TRBD1 matching 7 bases. The germline CDR1 and CDR2 sequences are SQVTM and ANQGSEA. The CDR3 has 15 residues. The V segment lost 4 bases and the J segment 2 bases; nucleotides outside the gene matches: 10. The chain's CDR3 is CSVGQGRLFQETQYF. The CDR3 DNA reads as TGCAGCGTTGGACAGGGACGGCTATTTCAAGAGACCCAGTACTTC.

This clonotype was recorded a few times. The J gene is TRBJ2-1, the V gene TRBV20-1; TRBD2 agrees at 14 bases. The CDR3 sequence is 19 residues long. The V segment lost 1 base and the J segment 0 bases; nucleotides outside the gene matches: 8. The germline CDR1 and CDR2 sequences are DFQATT and SNEGSKA (reference sequence). In DNA form, the CDR3 reads TGCAGTGCTAGAGTCCAGGGACTAGCGGGGGTCCGCTCCTACAATGAGCAGTTCTTC. This gives the protein CSARVQGLAGVRSYNEQFF.